This TCR beta chain was identified in a study of blood T cell repertoires in COVID-19. The protocol was immunoSEQ multiplex PCR, while the TCRdb copy is restricted to in-frame clones and leaves out a portion. The table has about 300,000 clones, around nine tenths seen once; the top ten hold 1% to 1.5%. The CDR3 has 14 residues. Germline assignment: CDR1 LNHDA and CDR2 SQIVND (reference sequence). V lost 9 bases and J lost 1; bases outside the gene matches: 6. This chain uses TRBV19 with TRBJ1-1; 9 nucleotides align to TRBD1. The receptor comes from a man between 70 and 80 years old with acute or convalescent COVID-19. The sequenced sample was peripheral blood. CDR3 residues: CASRRQGGNTEAFF. In DNA, the CDR3 is TGTGCCAGCAGGAGACAGGGGGGGAACACTGAAGCTTTCTTT. Full variable domain (rest looked up from reference TRBV19 and TRBJ1-1): DGGITQSPKYLFRKEGQNVTLSCEQNLNHDAMYWYRQDPGQGLRLIYYSQIVNDFQKGDIAEGYSVSREKKESFPLTVTSAQKNPTAFYLCASRRQGGNTEAFFGQGTRLTVV.